One sample yielded the 29 T cell receptor beta chains listed below, sequenced in a study of control samples from healthy donors and cancer patients. Clones were sequenced by immunoSEQ multiplex PCR, and TCRdb holds only the in-frame ones, with some missing. The sample carries some 76,000 clones, 89% recorded once. Sequenced material: PBMCs. These TCRs come from a man between 60 and 70 years old with lung cancer.

This rearrangement joins TRBV10-1 to TRBJ2-7, with TRBD1 as a possible D gene (5 bases). The germline V and J ends were trimmed by 0 bases and 7 bases, with 16 bases remaining between them. The CDR3 runs 15 residues. The germline V gene encodes CDR1 WNHNN and CDR2 SYGVQD (reference sequence). Written as DNA, the CDR3 is TGCGCCAGCAGTGAGTCCCCGACAGCCCCTTTTGAGCAGTACGTC. It encodes CASSESPTAPFEQYV.

The genes are TRBV6-5 and TRBJ1-2; 7 bases are a match to TRBD1. The germline gives CDR1 MNHEY, CDR2 SVGAGI. V gave up 10 bases and J gave up 8 bases; unmatched junction bases: 19. The CDR3 is made up of 15 amino acids. CDR3: CATYSRRDRSRGYTF. CDR3 nucleotide sequence: TGTGCCACATACTCGCGCCGGGACAGATCTCGGGGCTACACCTTC.

The chain links TRBV10-3 to TRBJ2-2; unclear D gene. V was shortened by 6 bases and J by 0 bases, with 11 bases between the two germline ends. This CDR3 region has 15 residues. Per germline, CDR1 ENHRY and CDR2 SYGVKD. The CDR3 DNA sequence: TGTGCCATCAGACCGACACTTGCGAACACCGGGGAGCTGTTTTTT. It yields the protein CAIRPTLANTGELFF.

The chain joins TRBV7-6 to TRBJ2-5, with a tentative D call TRBD2 (5 bases). The ends were cut back, 0 bases at V and 5 bases at J, with 10 bases in the middle. This CDR3 has 14 amino acids. CDR1 is SGHVS, CDR2 FNYEAQ, per germline. The DNA of the CDR3 is TGTGCCAGCAGCTTAGCGACGGGGTGGGAGACCCAGTACTTC. This encodes CASSLATGWETQYF. The full variable domain, in which reference TRBV7-6 and TRBJ2-5 provide the parts outside the CDR3, is GAGVSQSPRYKVTKRGQDVALRCDPISGHVSLYWYRQALGQGPEFLTYFNYEAQQDKSGLPNDRFSAERPEGSISTLTIQRTEQRDSAMYRCASSLATGWETQYFGPGTRLLVL.

The chain is built from TRBV30 and TRBJ1-5, with D uncertain. Germline values: CDR1 GTSNPN, CDR2 SVGIG (reference sequence). The CDR3 is made up of 16 amino acids. V was clipped by 2 bases and J by 3 bases, with 17 bases between them. CDR3 nucleotides: TGTGCCTGGAGTCGAGGGAGGTCACAGCACAATCAGCCCCAGCATTTT. This codes for CAWSRGRSQHNQPQHF.

V usage is TRBV5-6 and J usage is TRBJ1-2; no clear D gene. CDR3 length: 17 amino acids. Germline V gene data show CDR1 as SGHDT and CDR2 as YYEEEE. V lost 3 bases to trimming and J lost 1 base, with 19 bases between them. In DNA form, the CDR3 reads TGTGCCAGCAGCTCCCCCCCGAATTGGGGAATTAACTATGGCTACACCTTC. As protein: CASSSPPNWGINYGYTF.

CDR3 nucleotide sequence: TGTGCTAGTGGTTTCCGCAGGGACAATGAGCAGTTCTTC. Protein sequence: CASGFRRDNEQFF. The rearrangement links TRBV12-5 to TRBJ2-1, with D possibly matching TRBD1 (5 bases). This CDR3 contains 13 residues. Germline CDR1 reads LGHNT; CDR2 reads FRNRAP. Trimming took 3 bases from V and 5 from J, leaving 8 bases between them.

The rearrangement links TRBV3-1 (or the pseudogene TRBV3-2) to TRBJ2-3; D is possibly TRBD1 or TRBD2 (5 bases each). The CDR3 is 15 residues long. The V end was cut by 2 bases, the J end by 2 bases, with 11 bases between. Per the germline V gene, CDR1 is LGHDT and CDR2 is YNNKEL (reference sequence). The CDR3 here is CASSQRGTPTDTQYF. CDR3 coding DNA: TGTGCCAGCAGCCAAAGAGGGACCCCCACAGATACGCAGTATTTT.

The gene calls are TRBV5-1 and TRBJ2-2; D remains unclear. The V end was cut by 7 bases, the J end by 5 bases, with 9 bases between. CDR1 and CDR2 (germline): SGHRS, YFSETQ. The CDR3 loop spans 12 amino acids. In DNA form, the CDR3 reads TGCGCCAGCCGGACGTATACCGGGGAGCTGTTTTTT. Encoded protein: CASRTYTGELFF.

The rearrangement joins TRBV7-9 to TRBJ2-7; the D is unclear. Trimming stripped 4 bases from V and 5 bases from J, with 15 bases between. Germline V gene data show CDR1 as SEHNR and CDR2 as FQNEAQ (reference sequence). This CDR3 spans 14 amino acids. The CDR3 DNA sequence: TGTGCCAGCAGCTCACCGGACGCGCTCCACGAGCAGTACTTC. It codes for CASSSPDALHEQYF. The whole variable domain, remainder taken from reference TRBV7-9 and TRBJ2-7, is DTGVSQNPRHKITKRGQNVTFRCDPISEHNRLYWYRQTLGQGPEFLTYFQNEAQLEKSRLLSDRFSAERPKGSFSTLEIQRTEQGDSAMYLCASSSPDALHEQYFGPGTRLTVT.

The rearrangement joins TRBV18 to TRBJ1-3, with 7 bases identical to TRBD1. The CDR3 contains 15 residues. Trimming took 6 bases from V and 0 from J; bases not matched to a gene: 5. Germline CDR1 is KGHSH and CDR2 is LQKENI. The CDR3 bases are TGTGCCAGCTCCCGAGGACAGGACTCTGGAAACACCATATATTTT. This translates into CASSRGQDSGNTIYF.

This chain joins TRBV7-7 and TRBJ2-5; D possibly corresponds to TRBD2 (5 bases). The V end was cut by 5 bases, the J end by 4 bases, with 17 bases between. The CDR3 loop spans 15 amino acids. Germline V gene lookup returns CDR1 SSHAT and CDR2 FNYEAQ (reference sequence). The CDR3 bases are TGTGCCAGCAGCATTGAGGGTTCTGCAACAGAGACCCAGTACTTC. The encoded protein is CASSIEGSATETQYF. Together with reference TRBV7-7 and TRBJ2-5, the CDR3 gives the full variable domain: GAGVSQSPRYKVTKRGQDVTLRCDPISSHATLYWYQQALGQGPEFLTYFNYEAQPDKSGLPSDRFSAERPEGSISTLTIQRTEQRDSAMYRCASSIEGSATETQYFGPGTRLLVL.

The chain combines TRBV18 with TRBJ1-1; D remains ambiguous. CDR1 and CDR2 (germline): KGHSH, LQKENI. CDR3 length: 12 residues. The ends were cut back, 3 bases at V and 7 bases at J, with 9 bases in the middle. CDR3 residues: CASSPLDGEAFF. The CDR3 nucleotides are TGTGCCAGCTCACCCCTGGACGGTGAAGCTTTCTTT.

This clone was seen a few times. J is TRBJ2-3 and V is TRBV7-8, with 10 positions matching TRBD1. Trimming at V came to 2 bases and at J to 3 bases, leaving 2 bases not matched to a gene. In germline, CDR1 is SGHVS, CDR2 FQNEAQ. This CDR3 has 15 amino acids. The CDR3 bases are TGTGCCAGCAGCTTATGGACAGGGGGAACAGATACGCAGTATTTT. Amino acid sequence: CASSLWTGGTDTQYF.

In this sample, this clone turned up a few times. This chain uses TRBV5-1 with TRBJ1-6, with D maybe TRBD1 (6 bases). V was cut by 0 bases and J by 3 bases, with 10 bases left in between. The CDR3 is 16 amino acids. Germline V gene sequence: CDR1 SGHRS, CDR2 YFSETQ. CDR3 DNA: TGCGCCAGCAGCTTGGCCCCAGGGGTCTATAATTCACCCCTCCACTTT. Translated, it gives CASSLAPGVYNSPLHF.

The chain recombines TRBV11-3 with TRBJ2-5; TRBD1 matches at 7 bases. The CDR3 length is 14 residues. The germline V gene has CDR1 SGHNT and CDR2 YENEEA. V gave up 5 bases and J gave up 4 bases; unmatched junction bases: 7. The CDR3 loop reads CASSGDRAGETQYF. The CDR3, as DNA: TGTGCCAGCAGCGGCGACAGGGCGGGAGAGACCCAGTACTTC.

Comment on this clone: An end of the junction does not agree with germline; a read error may underlie this. The rearrangement joins TRBV12-3 or TRBV12-4 to TRBJ2-2; D is possibly TRBD1 (6 bases). This CDR3 comprises 12 residues. The CDR3 nucleotides read TGTGCCGGCAGGGGGAACACCGGGGAGCTGTTTTTT. Translated: CAGRGNTGELFF.

This clone occurred once. CDR3 in amino acids: CATSEGGLAKNIQYF. CDR3 DNA: TGTGCCACCAGTGAGGGGGGGTTAGCCAAAAACATTCAGTACTTC. The V gene is TRBV24-1, the J gene TRBJ2-4, with 7 bases fitting TRBD2. CDR3 length: 15 amino acids. The germline V gene has CDR1 KGHDR and CDR2 SFDVKD. V dropped 4 bases and J dropped 0; count of bases not matched to a gene: 2.

The chain couples TRBV7-9 to TRBJ2-5; the match to TRBD1 covers 10 bases. This CDR3 comprises 14 residues. J gave up 5 bases and V 5 bases, and 5 bases lay outside the gene matches. The germline V gene encodes CDR1 SEHNR and CDR2 FQNEAQ (reference sequence). The CDR3 nucleotides are TGTGCCAGCAGCGGGGACAGGGGTGCGGAGACCCAGTACTTC. This codes for CASSGDRGAETQYF.

The V gene is TRBV5-1, the J gene TRBJ2-1; D possibly corresponds to TRBD1 (6 bases). The CDR3 is 13 amino acids. Germline CDR1 reads SGHRS; CDR2 reads YFSETQ. V was pared by 4 bases and J by 4 bases, with 9 bases between. In DNA, the CDR3 is TGCGCCAGCAGCGATCAGGGGTACAATGAGCAGTTCTTC. Amino acid sequence: CASSDQGYNEQFF.

The chain joins TRBV10-1 to TRBJ1-2, with D perhaps TRBD1 (5 bases). The germline V gene has CDR1 WNHNN and CDR2 SYGVQD (reference sequence). The CDR3 totals 14 residues. The V gene lost 0 bases and the J gene lost 3 bases, with 8 bases spanning the gap. CDR3 region: CASSESGTDYGYTF. CDR3 nucleotide sequence: TGCGCCAGCAGTGAGTCCGGGACGGACTATGGCTACACCTTC.

This rearrangement joins TRBV5-1 to TRBJ1-2; the D gene is possibly TRBD1 (6 bases). Deletions cut 5 bases from V and 10 bases from J, with 12 bases between. Germline V lookup: CDR1 SGHRS, CDR2 YFSETQ. This CDR3 has 11 amino acids. CDR3 sequence: CASSFQGYYTF. CDR3 DNA sequence: TGCGCCAGCAGTTTTCAGGGGTACTACACCTTC.

The chain has TRBV10-1 and TRBJ1-2, with 8 bases fitting TRBD1. The germline gives CDR1 WNHNN, CDR2 SYGVQD (reference sequence). With 3 bases clipped from V and 6 bases from J, the junction kept 12 bases outside the gene matches. This CDR3 comprises 16 residues. The CDR3 here is CASSDLLGQGVDGYTF. The DNA for the CDR3 is TGCGCCAGCAGTGACCTGCTCGGACAGGGAGTCGATGGCTACACCTTC.

V is TRBV6-5 and J is TRBJ2-5; 12 bases agree with TRBD1. Unmatched junction bases numbered 12, after V lost 7 bases and J lost 9 bases. Germline loops: CDR1 MNHEY, CDR2 SVGAGI. The length of the CDR3 is 15 residues. CDR3 region: CASKEGTGGPGAQYF. CDR3 DNA sequence: TGTGCCAGCAAAGAAGGGACAGGGGGCCCAGGGGCCCAGTACTTC.

This clone was picked up one time. This chain uses TRBV7-2 with TRBJ2-2; 8 bases match TRBD2. The junction had 4 bases not matched to a gene; V was cut back by 5 bases and J by 2 bases. From germline, CDR1 is SGHTA and CDR2 FQGNSA. This CDR3 contains 15 residues. In DNA form, the CDR3 reads TGTGCCAGCAGCATTAGCGGGATTAACACCGGGGAGCTGTTTTTT. Residues: CASSISGINTGELFF.

This chain uses TRBV5-1 with TRBJ2-5, with D maybe TRBD1 (6 bases). Germline V CDR1 and CDR2: SGHRS, YFSETQ. Deletions cut 0 bases from V and 2 bases from J, with 8 bases between. The CDR3 is made up of 14 amino acids. This CDR3 reads CASSLGQGQETQYF. CDR3 in DNA: TGCGCCAGCAGCTTGGGGCAGGGGCAAGAGACCCAGTACTTC.

The chain joins TRBV6-6 to TRBJ1-1; TRBD1 matches at 7 bases. V lost 4 bases, J lost 10 bases, and 3 bases stayed unmatched. This CDR3 has 11 residues. Looked up from germline, CDR1 is MNHNY and CDR2 is SVGAGI (reference sequence). CDR3 protein: CASSWDSGAFF. For the CDR3, the DNA is TGTGCCAGCAGTTGGGACAGTGGAGCTTTCTTT.

This clone is a singleton in its sample. The genes are TRBV5-1 and TRBJ2-5; D is possibly TRBD1 (5 bases). Germline-derived CDR1 and CDR2 are SGHRS and YFSETQ. Trimming cost V 4 bases and J 2 bases, with 15 bases left between them. The CDR3 loop spans 15 amino acids. The CDR3 spells CASSPTMGRQETQYF. The CDR3 DNA sequence: TGCGCCAGCAGCCCGACGATGGGGCGTCAAGAGACCCAGTACTTC.

The chain joins TRBV7-2 to TRBJ2-2, with 7 nucleotides matching TRBD2. This CDR3 spans 16 amino acids. With 1 base clipped from V and 6 bases from J, the junction kept 8 bases outside the gene matches. Germline V lookup: CDR1 SGHTA, CDR2 FQGNSA. The DNA for the CDR3 is TGTGCCAGCAGCTTAGAACTAAGGACTAGTGCCGGGGAGCTGTTTTTT. This gives the protein CASSLELRTSAGELFF.